This T cell receptor (beta chain) stems from a study of blood T cell dynamics during melanoma immunotherapy. CDR3 length equals 16 residues. The V end was cut by 0 bases, the J end by 0 bases, with 9 bases between. Germline CDR1 is MGHDK and CDR2 is SYGVNS. The data were produced by immunoSEQ multiplex PCR, yet TCRdb's version contains in-frame clones alone and is incomplete. The repertoire includes 6,000 or so clones, roughly 90% of them detected once, and about 5% sits in the top ten. This clone appeared once. Time point denoted: week 3, after first cycle of checkpoint inhibitor. The V and J genes are TRBV25-1 and TRBJ1-3; no clear D gene. This sample comprised blood, obtained from a patient treated with checkpoint blockade. The clonotype was recovered from a human donor with melanoma. For the CDR3, the DNA is TGTGCCAGCAGTGAATATCAGTGGCACTCTGGAAACACCATATATTTT. As protein: CASSEYQWHSGNTIYF.